The source of this TCR beta chain is a study of regulatory T cells in long-lasting Graves disease. Assembly of TCR beta libraries relied on iRepertoire HTBI primers together with Arm-PCR of CDR3 regions. TCRdb reprocessed the multiplex PCR reads via MiXCR and lists one record per CDR3 protein. The sample yields about 470,000 distinct CDR3 sequences, 20% seen once. The CDR3 extends over 12 amino acids. CDR1 KGHSH and CDR2 LQKENI come from the germline V gene. Details on this clonotype: This may arise from a read error, as a much more abundant clone is one base away.

Sample time point: persistent/refractory GD, antithyroid drugs over 5 years with positive TRAb. After RNA was extracted from PBMCs, the TCR library was made from it. The material sequenced was peripheral blood mononuclear cells (PBMCs), taken when the disease was refractory, from a patient treated with antithyroid drugs. This chain connects TRBV18 to TRBJ2-7; D unresolved. The TCR comes from a female donor with Graves disease. CDR3 in amino acids: CAGSHTDYEQYF. The CDR3 DNA sequence: TGTGCCGGCTCGCACACAGATTACGAGCAGTACTTC.